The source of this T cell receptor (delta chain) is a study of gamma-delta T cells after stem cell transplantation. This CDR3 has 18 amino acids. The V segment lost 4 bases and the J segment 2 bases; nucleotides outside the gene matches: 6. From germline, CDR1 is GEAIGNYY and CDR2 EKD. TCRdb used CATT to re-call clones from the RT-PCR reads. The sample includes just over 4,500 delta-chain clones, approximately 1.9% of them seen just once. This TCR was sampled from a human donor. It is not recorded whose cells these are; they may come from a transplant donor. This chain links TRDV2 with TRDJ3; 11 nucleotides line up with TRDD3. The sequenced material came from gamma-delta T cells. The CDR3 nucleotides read TGTGCCTGTGATAACTGGGGGATAGAGGCCTGGGACACCCGACAGATGTTTTTC. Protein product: CACDNWGIEAWDTRQMFF.